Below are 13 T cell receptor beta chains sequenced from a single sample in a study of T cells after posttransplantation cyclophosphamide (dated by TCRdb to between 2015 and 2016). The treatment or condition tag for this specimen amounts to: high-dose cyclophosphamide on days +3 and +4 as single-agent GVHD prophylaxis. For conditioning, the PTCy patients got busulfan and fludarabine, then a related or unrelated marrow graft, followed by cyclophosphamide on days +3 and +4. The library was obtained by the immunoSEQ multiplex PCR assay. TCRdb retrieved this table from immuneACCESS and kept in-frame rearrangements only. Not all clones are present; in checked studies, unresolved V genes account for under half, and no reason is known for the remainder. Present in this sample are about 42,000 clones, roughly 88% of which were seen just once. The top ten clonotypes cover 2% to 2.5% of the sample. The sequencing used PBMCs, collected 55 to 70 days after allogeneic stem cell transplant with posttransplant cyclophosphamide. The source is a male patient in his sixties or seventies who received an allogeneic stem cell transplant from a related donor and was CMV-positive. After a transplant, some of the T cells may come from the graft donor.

CDR3 nucleotide sequence: TGTGCCAGCAGCCCCCACAGCCAGACTGAAGCTTTCTTT. Protein product: CASSPHSQTEAFF. V usage is TRBV9 and J usage is TRBJ1-1; D uncertain. Trimming took off 4 bases at V and 5 bases at J, with 12 bases between the two ends. The CDR3 has 13 amino acids. CDR1 and CDR2 from the germline V gene are SGDLS and YYNGEE.

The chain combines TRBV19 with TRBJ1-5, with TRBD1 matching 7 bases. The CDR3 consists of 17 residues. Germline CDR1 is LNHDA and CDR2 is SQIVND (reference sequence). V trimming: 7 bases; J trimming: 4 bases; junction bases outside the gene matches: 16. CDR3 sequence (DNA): TGTGCCAGTACTACCCCGCCCCACAGGGGTGGGAATCAGCCCCAGCATTTT. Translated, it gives CASTTPPHRGGNQPQHF.

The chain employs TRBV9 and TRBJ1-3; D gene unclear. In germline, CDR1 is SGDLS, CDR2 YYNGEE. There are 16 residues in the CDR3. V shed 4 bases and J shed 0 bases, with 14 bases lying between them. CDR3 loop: CASSPQRGSSGNTIYF. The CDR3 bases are TGTGCCAGCAGCCCCCAGAGAGGGTCCTCTGGAAACACCATATATTTT.

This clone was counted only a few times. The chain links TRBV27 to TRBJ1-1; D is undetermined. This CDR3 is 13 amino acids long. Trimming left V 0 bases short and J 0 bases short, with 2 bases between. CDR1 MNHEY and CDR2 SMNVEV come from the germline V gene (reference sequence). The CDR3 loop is CASSLSVNTEAFF. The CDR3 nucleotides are TGTGCCAGCAGTTTATCCGTGAACACTGAAGCTTTCTTT.

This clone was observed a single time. DNA of the CDR3: TGTGCCAGCAGTTCCCAAAATCAGCCCCAGCATTTT. It translates to CASSSQNQPQHF. The chain joins TRBV2 to TRBJ1-5; D remains unclear. Germline lookup yields CDR1 SNHLY and CDR2 FYNNEI. Trimming took 5 bases from V and 4 from J, leaving 6 bases between them. The CDR3 is made up of 12 amino acids. The variable domain in full, with the rest retrieved from reference TRBV2 and TRBJ1-5, is EPEVTQTPSHQVTQMGQEVILRCVPISNHLYFYWYRQILGQKVEFLVSFYNNEISEKSEIFDDQFSVERPDGSNFTLKIRSTKLEDSAMYFCASSSQNQPQHFGDGTRLSIL.

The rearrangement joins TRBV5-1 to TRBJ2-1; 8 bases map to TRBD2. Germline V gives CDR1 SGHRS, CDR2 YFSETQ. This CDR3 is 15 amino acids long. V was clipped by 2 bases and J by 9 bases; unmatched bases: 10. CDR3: CASSFHGGARVEQFF. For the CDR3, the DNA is TGCGCCAGCAGCTTTCACGGGGGGGCCCGTGTTGAGCAGTTCTTC.

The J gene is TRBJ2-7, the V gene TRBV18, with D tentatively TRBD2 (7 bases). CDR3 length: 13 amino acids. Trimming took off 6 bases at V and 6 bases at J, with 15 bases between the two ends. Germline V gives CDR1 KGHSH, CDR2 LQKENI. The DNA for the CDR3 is TGTGCCAGCTCCCCTGGGGGGGGCCGCGAGCAGTACTTC. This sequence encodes CASSPGGGREQYF.

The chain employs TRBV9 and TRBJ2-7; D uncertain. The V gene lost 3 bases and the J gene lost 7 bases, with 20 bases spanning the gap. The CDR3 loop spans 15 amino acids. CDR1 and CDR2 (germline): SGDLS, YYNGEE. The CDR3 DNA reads TGTGCCAGCAGCGCCCACTCTTCACCCTCCTGGGAGCAGTACTTC. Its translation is CASSAHSSPSWEQYF.

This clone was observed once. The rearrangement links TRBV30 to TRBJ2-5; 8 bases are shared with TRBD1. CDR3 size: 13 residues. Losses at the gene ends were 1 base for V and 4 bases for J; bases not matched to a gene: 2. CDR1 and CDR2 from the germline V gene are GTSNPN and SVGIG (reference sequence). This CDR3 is CAWSEDRVETQYF. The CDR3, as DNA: TGTGCCTGGAGTGAGGACAGGGTAGAGACCCAGTACTTC.

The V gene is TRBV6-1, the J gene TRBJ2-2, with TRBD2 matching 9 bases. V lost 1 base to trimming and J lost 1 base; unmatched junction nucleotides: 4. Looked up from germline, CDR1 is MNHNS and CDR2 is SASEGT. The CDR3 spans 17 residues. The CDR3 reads CASSEGATSGNTGELFF. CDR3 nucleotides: TGTGCCAGCAGTGAAGGAGCGACTAGCGGGAACACCGGGGAGCTGTTTTTT.

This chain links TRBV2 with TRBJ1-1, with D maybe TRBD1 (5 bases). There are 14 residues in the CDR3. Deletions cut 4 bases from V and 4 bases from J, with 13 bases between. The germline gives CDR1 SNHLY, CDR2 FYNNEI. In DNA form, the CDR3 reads TGTGCCAGCAGTGTAACTGGGGCAGCCACTGAAGCTTTCTTT. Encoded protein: CASSVTGAATEAFF.

CDR3 loop: CASSQEIPEREHEKLFF. DNA for the CDR3: TGCGCCAGCAGCCAAGAGATCCCGGAGAGGGAGCATGAAAAACTGTTTTTT. The chain recombines TRBV4-1 with TRBJ1-4; D unresolved. Per the germline V gene, CDR1 is MGHRA and CDR2 is YSYEKL. The V and J ends lost 0 bases and 6 bases respectively, with 17 bases between them. This CDR3 is 17 amino acids long.

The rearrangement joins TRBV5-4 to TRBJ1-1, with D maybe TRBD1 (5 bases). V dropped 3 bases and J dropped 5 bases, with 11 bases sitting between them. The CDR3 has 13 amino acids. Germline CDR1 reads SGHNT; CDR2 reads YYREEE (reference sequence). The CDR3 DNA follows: TGTGCCAGCAGCTGGCAGGGTGAGACTGAAGCTTTCTTT. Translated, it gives CASSWQGETEAFF.